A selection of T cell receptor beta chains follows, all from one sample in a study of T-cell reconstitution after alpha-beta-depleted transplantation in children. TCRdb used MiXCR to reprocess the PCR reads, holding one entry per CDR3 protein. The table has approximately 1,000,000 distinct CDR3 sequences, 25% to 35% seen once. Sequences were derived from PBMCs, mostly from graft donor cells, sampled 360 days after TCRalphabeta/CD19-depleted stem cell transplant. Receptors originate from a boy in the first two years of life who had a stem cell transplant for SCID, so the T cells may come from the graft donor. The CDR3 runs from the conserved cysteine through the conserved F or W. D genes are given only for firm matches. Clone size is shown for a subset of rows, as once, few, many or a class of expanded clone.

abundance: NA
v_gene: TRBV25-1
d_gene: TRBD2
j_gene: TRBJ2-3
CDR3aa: CASSEYPLSSGGFTDTQYF
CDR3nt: TGTGCCAGCAGTGAATATCCCCTCTCTAGCGGGGGGTTCACAGATACGCAGTATTTT

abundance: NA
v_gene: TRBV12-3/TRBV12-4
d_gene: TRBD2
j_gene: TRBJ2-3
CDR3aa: CASMGLAYRSTDTQYF
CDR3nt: TGTGCCAGCATGGGACTAGCCTATAGGAGCACAGATACGCAGTATTTT

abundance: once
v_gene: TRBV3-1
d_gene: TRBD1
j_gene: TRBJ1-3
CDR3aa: CASSQDARQGVNTIYF
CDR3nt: TGTGCCAGCAGCCAAGATGCGAGACAGGGGGTCAACACCATATATTTT

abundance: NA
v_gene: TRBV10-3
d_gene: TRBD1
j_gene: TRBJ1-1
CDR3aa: CATRQGADEAFF
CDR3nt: TGTGCCACTAGACAGGGGGCTGACGAAGCTTTCTTT

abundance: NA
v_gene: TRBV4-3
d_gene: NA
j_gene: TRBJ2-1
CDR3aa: CASSQTPRGYEQFF
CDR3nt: TGCGCCAGCAGCCAGACGCCGCGAGGTTATGAGCAGTTCTTC

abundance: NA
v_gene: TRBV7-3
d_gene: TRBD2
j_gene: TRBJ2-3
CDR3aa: CASSFSGGSGDTQYF
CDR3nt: TGTGCCAGCAGCTTTAGCGGGGGCTCGGGAGATACGCAGTATTTT

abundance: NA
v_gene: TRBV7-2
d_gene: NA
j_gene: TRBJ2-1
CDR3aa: CASSFSSGLEQFF
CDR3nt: TGTGCCAGCAGCTTTTCTTCAGGACTCGAGCAGTTCTTC

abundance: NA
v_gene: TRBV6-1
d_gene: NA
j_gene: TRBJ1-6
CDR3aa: CASTRTIYNSPLHF
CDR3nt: TGTGCCAGCACCAGGACTATCTATAATTCACCCCTCCACTTT

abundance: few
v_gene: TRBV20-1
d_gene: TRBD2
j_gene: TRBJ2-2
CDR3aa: CSARDSSGGAGTGELFF
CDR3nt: TGCAGTGCTAGAGATAGTAGCGGGGGGGCCGGCACCGGGGAGCTGTTTTTT

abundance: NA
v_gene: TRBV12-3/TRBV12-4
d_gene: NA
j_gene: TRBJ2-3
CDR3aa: CASSLARQGTDTQYF
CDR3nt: TGTGCCAGCTCCCTTGCCCGACAGGGCACAGATACGCAGTATTTT

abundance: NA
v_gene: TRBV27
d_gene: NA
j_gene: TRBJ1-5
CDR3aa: CASSLSGWGNQPQHF
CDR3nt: TGTGCCAGCAGCTTATCGGGCTGGGGCAATCAGCCCCAGCATTTT

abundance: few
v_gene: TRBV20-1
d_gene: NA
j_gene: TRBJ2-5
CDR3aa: CSARDRARETQYF
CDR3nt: TGCAGTGCTAGAGATCGGGCTCGTGAGACCCAGTACTTC

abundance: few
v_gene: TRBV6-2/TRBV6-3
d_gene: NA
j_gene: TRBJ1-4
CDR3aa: CASRGGGAGEKLFF
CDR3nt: TGTGCCAGCAGGGGTGGCGGCGCCGGTGAAAAACTGTTTTTT

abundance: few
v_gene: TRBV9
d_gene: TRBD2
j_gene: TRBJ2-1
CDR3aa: CASSVLAGGRYNEQFF
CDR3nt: TGTGCCAGCAGCGTACTAGCGGGGGGCAGGTACAATGAGCAGTTCTTC

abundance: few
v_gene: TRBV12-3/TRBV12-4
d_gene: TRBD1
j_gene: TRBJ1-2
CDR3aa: CASSPPGQAIYGYTF
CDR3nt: TGTGCCAGCAGTCCACCGGGACAGGCTATCTATGGCTACACCTTC

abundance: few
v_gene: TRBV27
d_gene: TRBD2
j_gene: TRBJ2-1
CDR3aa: CASRAALSGGVYNEQFF
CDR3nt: TGTGCCAGCAGGGCAGCTCTCAGCGGGGGGGTTTACAATGAGCAGTTCTTC

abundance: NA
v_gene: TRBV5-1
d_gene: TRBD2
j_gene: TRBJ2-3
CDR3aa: CASSLAISGGRTTQYF
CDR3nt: TGCGCCAGCAGCTTGGCCATTAGCGGGGGGAGGACTACGCAGTATTTT

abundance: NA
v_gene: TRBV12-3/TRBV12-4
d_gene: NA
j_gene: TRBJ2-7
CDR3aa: CASSLEEISSYEQYF
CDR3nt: TGTGCCAGCAGTTTAGAAGAGATCAGCTCCTACGAGCAGTACTTC

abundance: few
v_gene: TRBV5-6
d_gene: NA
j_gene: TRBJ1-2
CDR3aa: CASSLWDGKGGYGYTF
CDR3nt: TGTGCCAGCAGCTTATGGGACGGCAAAGGGGGCTATGGCTACACCTTC

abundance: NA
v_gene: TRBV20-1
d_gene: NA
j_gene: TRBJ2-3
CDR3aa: CSSFEGGPQDTQYF
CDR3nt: TGCAGCTCCTTTGAGGGGGGGCCCCAAGATACGCAGTATTTT

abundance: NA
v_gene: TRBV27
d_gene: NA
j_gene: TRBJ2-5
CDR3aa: CASSPTGTTRGETQYF
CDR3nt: TGTGCCAGCAGTCCTACCGGGACCACGAGGGGAGAGACCCAGTACTTC

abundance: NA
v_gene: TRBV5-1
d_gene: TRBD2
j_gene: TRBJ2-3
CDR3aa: CASSSSGGGIDTQYF
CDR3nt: TGCGCCAGCAGCTCGAGCGGGGGAGGGATAGATACGCAGTATTTT

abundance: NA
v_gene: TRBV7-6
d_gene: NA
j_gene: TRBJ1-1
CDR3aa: CASSLGPRKNTEAFF
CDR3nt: TGTGCCAGCAGCTTAGGCCCGAGAAAGAACACTGAAGCTTTCTTT

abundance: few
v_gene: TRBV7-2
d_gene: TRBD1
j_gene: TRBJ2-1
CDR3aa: CASSYSGTGNNEQFF
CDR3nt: TGTGCCAGCAGCTATTCCGGGACAGGCAACAATGAGCAGTTCTTC

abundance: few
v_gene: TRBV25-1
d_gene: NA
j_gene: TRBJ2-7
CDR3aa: CASRATSGGEQYF
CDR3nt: TGTGCCAGCAGGGCCACGTCAGGGGGGGAGCAGTACTTC

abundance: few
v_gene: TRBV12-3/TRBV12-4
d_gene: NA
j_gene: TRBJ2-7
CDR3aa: CASSGERQGRIHEQYF
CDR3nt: TGTGCCAGCAGTGGAGAGAGGCAGGGGCGAATCCACGAGCAGTACTTC

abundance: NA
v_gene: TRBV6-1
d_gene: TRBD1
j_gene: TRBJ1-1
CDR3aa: CASREPGQVEVNTEAFF
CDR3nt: TGTGCCAGCAGGGAACCGGGACAGGTTGAAGTGAACACTGAAGCTTTCTTT

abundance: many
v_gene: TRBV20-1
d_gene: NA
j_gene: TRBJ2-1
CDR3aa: CSATIRKLAQDEQFF
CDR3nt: TGCAGTGCTACGATTCGGAAATTGGCCCAGGATGAGCAGTTCTTC

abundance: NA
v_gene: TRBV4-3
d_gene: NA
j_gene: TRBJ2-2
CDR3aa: CASSRLAGWDTGELFF
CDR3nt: TGCGCCAGCAGCCGCCTTGCGGGGTGGGACACCGGGGAGCTGTTTTTT

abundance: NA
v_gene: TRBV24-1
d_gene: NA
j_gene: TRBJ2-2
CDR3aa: CATSSVGTGELFF
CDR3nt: TGTGCCACCAGCTCAGTGGGCACCGGGGAGCTGTTTTTT

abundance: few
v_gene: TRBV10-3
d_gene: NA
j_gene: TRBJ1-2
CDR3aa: CAIRADREANYGYTF
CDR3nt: TGTGCCATCAGAGCGGACCGGGAGGCAAACTATGGCTACACCTTC

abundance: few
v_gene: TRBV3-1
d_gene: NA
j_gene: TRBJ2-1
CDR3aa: CASSYTGTIANEQFF
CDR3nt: TGTGCCAGCAGCTACACCGGGACCATCGCCAATGAGCAGTTCTTC

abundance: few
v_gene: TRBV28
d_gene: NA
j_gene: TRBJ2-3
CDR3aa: CASRSPGIWGTDTQYF
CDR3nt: TGTGCCAGCAGATCTCCAGGGATATGGGGCACAGATACGCAGTATTTT

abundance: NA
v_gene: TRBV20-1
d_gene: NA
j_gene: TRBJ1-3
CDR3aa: CSASRAVWDTIYF
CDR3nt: TGCAGTGCATCGCGGGCGGTCTGGGACACCATATATTTT

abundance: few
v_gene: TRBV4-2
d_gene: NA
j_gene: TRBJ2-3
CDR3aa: CASSRPRGASTDTQYF
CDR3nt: TGTGCCAGCAGCCGACCCCGGGGGGCTAGCACAGATACGCAGTATTTT

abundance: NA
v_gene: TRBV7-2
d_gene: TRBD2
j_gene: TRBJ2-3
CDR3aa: CASSLASGGYTQYF
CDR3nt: TGTGCCAGCAGCTTAGCTAGCGGGGGATATACGCAGTATTTT

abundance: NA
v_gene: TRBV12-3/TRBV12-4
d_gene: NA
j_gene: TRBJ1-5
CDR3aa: CASSWENSNQPQHF
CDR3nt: TGTGCCAGCAGTTGGGAAAATAGCAATCAGCCCCAGCATTTT

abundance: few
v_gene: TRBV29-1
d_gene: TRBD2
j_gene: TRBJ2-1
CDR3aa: CSGNTGGGGFF
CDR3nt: TGCAGCGGCAACACGGGCGGGGGAGGGTTCTTC

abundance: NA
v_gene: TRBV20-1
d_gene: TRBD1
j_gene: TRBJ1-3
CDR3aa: CSATGGPGNTIYF
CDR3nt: TGCAGTGCCACAGGGGGGCCTGGAAACACCATATATTTT

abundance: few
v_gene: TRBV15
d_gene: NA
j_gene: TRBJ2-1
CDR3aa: CATSRDWGAHSYNEQFF
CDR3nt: TGTGCCACCAGCAGAGATTGGGGCGCCCACTCCTACAATGAGCAGTTCTTC

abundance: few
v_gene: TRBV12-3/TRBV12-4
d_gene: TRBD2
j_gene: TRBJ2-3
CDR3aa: CASSLLAGVSTDTQYF
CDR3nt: TGTGCCAGCAGCTTACTAGCGGGGGTAAGCACAGATACGCAGTATTTT

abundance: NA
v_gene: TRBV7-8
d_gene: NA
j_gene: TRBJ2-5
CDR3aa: CASTPWLWQLLGSGETQYF
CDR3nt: TGTGCCAGCACCCCTTGGCTATGGCAGCTCTTGGGTAGTGGAGAGACCCAGTACTTC

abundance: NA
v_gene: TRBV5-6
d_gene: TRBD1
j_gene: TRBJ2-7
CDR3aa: CASNGQGGYEQYF
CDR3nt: TGTGCCAGCAATGGACAGGGGGGCTACGAGCAGTACTTC

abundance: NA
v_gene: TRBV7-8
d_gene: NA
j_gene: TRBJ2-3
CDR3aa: CASSFGGAEDTQYF
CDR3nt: TGTGCCAGCAGCTTCGGTGGCGCCGAGGATACGCAGTATTTT